This T cell receptor beta chain was captured in a study of blood T cell repertoires in COVID-19. About the research overall: Spain, Italy and the United States supplied samples that represented acute and convalescent COVID-19. Sample material is recorded as cDNA or gDNA derived from T cells, B-cell-depleted T cells, or PBMCs.

Per the original methods: Amplification of reference gene primers was used by the study to estimate nucleated cell counts. Using immunoSEQ multiplex PCR, the repertoire was profiled, and TCRdb retains in-frame clones only, with some absent. V, J and clone size are taken as reported in that table, and D and trimming were inferred from the DNA itself. The repertoire holds 45,000 to 55,000 clones, with 84% as singletons. The CDR3 loop spans 13 amino acids. The V gene's germline CDR1 is SGHNT and CDR2 YENEEA. The V end lost 5 bases, the J end lost 3 bases, and 11 bases lay between the germline ends. This clonotype was sampled from a man in his forties or fifties with acute or convalescent COVID-19. Source material: peripheral blood. This chain links TRBV11-3 with TRBJ2-7; tentative D call: TRBD1 (6 bases). The CDR3 loop reads CASSQPDSYEQYF. CDR3 DNA: TGTGCCAGCAGCCAACCGGACAGCTACGAGCAGTACTTC.